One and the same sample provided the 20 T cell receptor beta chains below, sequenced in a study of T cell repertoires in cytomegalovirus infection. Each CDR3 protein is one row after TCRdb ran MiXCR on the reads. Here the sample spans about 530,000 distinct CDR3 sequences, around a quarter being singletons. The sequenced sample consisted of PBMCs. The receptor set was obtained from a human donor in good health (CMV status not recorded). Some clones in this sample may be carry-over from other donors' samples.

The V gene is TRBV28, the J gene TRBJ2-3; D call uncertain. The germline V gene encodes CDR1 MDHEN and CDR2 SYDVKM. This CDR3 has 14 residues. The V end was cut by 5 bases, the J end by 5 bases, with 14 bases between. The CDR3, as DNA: TGTGCCAGCAGTCCCAGTTCTCTCGAAGATACGCAGTATTTT. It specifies CASSPSSLEDTQYF.

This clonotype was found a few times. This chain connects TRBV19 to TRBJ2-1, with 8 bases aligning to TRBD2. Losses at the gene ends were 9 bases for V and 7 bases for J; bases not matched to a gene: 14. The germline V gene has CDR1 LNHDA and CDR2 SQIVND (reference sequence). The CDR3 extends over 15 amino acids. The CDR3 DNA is TGTGCCAGCCAGCCTCTAGGGACTAGTGTAAATGAGCAGTTCTTC. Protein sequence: CASQPLGTSVNEQFF.

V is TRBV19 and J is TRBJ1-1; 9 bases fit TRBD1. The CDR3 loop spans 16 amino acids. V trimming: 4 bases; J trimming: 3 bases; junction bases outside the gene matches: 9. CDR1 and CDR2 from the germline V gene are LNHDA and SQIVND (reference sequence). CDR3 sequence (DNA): TGTGCCAGTAGTAAGAGGACAGGGGTTCCGGACACTGAAGCTTTCTTT. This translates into CASSKRTGVPDTEAFF.

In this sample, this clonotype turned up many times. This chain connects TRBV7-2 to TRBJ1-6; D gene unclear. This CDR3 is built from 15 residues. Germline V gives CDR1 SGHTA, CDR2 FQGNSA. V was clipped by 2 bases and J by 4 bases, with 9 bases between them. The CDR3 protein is CASSLPGPYNSPLHF. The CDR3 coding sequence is TGTGCCAGCAGCTTACCCGGACCTTATAATTCACCCCTCCACTTT.

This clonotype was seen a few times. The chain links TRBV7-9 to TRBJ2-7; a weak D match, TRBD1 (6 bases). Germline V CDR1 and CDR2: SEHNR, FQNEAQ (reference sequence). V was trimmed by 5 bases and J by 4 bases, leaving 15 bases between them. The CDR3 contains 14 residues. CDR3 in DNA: TGTGCCAGCAGCCGGTCGACAGGCGAGTACGAGCAGTACGTC. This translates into CASSRSTGEYEQYV.

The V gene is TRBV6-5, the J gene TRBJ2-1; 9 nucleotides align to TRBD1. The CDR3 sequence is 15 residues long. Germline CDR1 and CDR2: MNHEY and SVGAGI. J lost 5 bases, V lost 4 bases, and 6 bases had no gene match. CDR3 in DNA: TGTGCCAGCAGTTTCACAGGGGGCGCAAACAATGAGCAGTTCTTC. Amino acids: CASSFTGGANNEQFF.

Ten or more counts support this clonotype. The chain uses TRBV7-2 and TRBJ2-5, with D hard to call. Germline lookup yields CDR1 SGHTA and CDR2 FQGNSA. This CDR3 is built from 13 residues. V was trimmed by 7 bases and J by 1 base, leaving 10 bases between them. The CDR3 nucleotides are TGTGCCAGCACCCCTCGAGGCCAAGAGACCCAGTACTTC. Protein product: CASTPRGQETQYF.

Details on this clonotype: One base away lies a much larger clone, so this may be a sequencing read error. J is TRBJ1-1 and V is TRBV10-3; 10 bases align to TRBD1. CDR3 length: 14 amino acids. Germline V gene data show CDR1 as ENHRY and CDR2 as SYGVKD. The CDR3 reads CAIRGQGFDTEVFF. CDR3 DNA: TGTGCCATCAGGGGACAGGGGTTTGACACTGAAGTTTTCTTT.

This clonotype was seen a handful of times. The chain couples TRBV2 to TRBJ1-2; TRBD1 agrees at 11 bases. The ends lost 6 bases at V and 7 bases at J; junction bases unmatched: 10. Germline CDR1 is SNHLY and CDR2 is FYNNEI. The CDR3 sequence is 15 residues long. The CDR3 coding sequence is TGTGCCAGCAGCCGAACGGACAGGGGGCGAAGTGGCTACACCTTC. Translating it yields CASSRTDRGRSGYTF.

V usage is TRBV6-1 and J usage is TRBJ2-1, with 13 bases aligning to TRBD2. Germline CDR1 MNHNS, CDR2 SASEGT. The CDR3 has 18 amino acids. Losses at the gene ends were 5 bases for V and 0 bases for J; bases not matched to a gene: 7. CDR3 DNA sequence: TGTGCCAGCAGTCTGGGACTAGCGGGAATGGGCTCCTACAATGAGCAGTTCTTC. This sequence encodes CASSLGLAGMGSYNEQFF.

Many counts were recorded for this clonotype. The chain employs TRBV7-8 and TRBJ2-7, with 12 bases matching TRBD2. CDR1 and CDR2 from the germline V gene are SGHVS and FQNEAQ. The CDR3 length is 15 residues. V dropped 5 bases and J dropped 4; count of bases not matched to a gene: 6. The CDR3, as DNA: TGTGCCAGCAGCCTACTAGCGGGAGGAATGTACGAGCAGTACGTC. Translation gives CASSLLAGGMYEQYV.

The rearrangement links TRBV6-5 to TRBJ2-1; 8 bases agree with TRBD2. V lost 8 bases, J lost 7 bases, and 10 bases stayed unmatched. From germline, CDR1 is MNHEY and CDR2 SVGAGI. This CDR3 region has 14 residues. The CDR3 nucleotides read TGTGCCAGCGCCCTGGCGGGAGGTCGTAATGAGCAGTTCTTC. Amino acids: CASALAGGRNEQFF.

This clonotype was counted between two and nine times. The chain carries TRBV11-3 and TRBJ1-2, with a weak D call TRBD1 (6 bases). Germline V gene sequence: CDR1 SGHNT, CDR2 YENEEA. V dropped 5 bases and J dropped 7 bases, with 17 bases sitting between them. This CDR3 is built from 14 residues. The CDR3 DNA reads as TGTGCCAGCAGCGCTAGTCTCCAGGGGTTTGGCTACACCTTC. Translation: CASSASLQGFGYTF.

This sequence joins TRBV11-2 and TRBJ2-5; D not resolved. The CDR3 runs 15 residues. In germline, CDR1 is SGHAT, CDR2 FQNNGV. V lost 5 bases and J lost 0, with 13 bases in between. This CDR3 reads CASSPATYDQETQYF. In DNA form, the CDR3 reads TGTGCCAGCAGCCCCGCGACTTACGACCAAGAGACCCAGTACTTC.

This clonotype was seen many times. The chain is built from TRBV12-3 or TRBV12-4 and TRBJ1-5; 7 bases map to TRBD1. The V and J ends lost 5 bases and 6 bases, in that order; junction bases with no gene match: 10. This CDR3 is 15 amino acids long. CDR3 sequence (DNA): TGTGCCAGCAGTGCCGCTCACAGGGGAGGTCAGCCCCAGCATTTT. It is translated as CASSAAHRGGQPQHF.

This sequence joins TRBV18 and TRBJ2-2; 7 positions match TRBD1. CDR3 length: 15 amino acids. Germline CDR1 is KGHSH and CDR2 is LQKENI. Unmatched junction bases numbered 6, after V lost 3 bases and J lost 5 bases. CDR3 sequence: CASSPPQGVTGELFF. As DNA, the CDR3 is TGTGCCAGCTCACCCCCTCAGGGGGTGACCGGGGAGCTGTTTTTT.

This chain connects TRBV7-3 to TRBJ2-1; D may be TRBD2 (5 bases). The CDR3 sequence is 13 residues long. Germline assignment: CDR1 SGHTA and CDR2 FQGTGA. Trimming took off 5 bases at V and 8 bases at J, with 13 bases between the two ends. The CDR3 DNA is TGTGCCAGCAGCCCACTAGAATCGGATGAGCAGTTCTTC. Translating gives CASSPLESDEQFF. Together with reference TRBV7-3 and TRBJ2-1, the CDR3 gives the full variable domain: GAGVSQTPSNKVTEKGKYVELRCDPISGHTALYWYRQSLGQGPEFLIYFQGTGAADDSGLPNDRFFAVRPEGSVSTLKIQRTERGDSAVYLCASSPLESDEQFFGPGTRLTVL.

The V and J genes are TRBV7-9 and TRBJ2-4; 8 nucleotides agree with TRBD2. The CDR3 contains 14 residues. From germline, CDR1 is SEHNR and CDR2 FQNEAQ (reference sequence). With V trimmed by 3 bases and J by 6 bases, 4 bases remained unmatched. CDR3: CASSFEAGGNIQYF. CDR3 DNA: TGTGCCAGCAGCTTTGAGGCGGGAGGAAACATTCAGTACTTC.

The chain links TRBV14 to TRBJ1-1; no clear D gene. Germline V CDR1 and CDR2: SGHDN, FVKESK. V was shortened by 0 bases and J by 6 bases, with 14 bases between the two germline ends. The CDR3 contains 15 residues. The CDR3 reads CASSQDLTRSSEAFF. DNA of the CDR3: TGTGCCAGCAGCCAAGATCTTACTCGGTCGTCTGAAGCTTTCTTT. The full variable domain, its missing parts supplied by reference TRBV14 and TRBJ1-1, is EAGVTQFPSHSVIEKGQTVTLRCDPISGHDNLYWYRRVMGKEIKFLLHFVKESKQDESGMPNNRFLAERTGGTYSTLKVQPAELEDSGVYFCASSQDLTRSSEAFFGQGTRLTVV.

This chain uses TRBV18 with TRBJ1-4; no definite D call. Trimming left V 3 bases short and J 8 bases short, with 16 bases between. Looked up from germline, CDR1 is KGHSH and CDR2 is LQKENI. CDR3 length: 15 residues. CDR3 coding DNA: TGTGCCAGCTCACCCCGTGGGCTTGCGAAGGAAAAACTGTTTTTT. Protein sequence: CASSPRGLAKEKLFF.